This TCR beta chain was identified in a study of blood T cell repertoires in COVID-19. Participants, about 18 to 100 years old, spanned approximately 26 US areas. V dropped 0 bases and J dropped 4 bases, with 8 bases sitting between them. The length of the CDR3 is 14 residues. Germline V gene data show CDR1 as SGHRS and CDR2 as YFSETQ. TCRdb keeps only in-frame clones here, not all; method: immunoSEQ multiplex PCR. This table has 250,000 to 300,000 clones, roughly 91% appearing once. Sequencing was done on a sample of PBMCs or T cells enriched from blood (not recorded which). The chain joins TRBV5-1 to TRBJ2-1; D not resolved. The receptor's source is a woman aged 40 to 50 with acute COVID-19. CDR3 residues: CASSLGSAYNEQFF. The CDR3 bases are TGCGCCAGCAGCTTGGGCAGCGCGTACAATGAGCAGTTCTTC.